The source of this T cell receptor beta chain is a study of blood T cell repertoires in COVID-19. Using immunoSEQ multiplex PCR, the repertoire was profiled, and TCRdb retains in-frame clones only, with some absent. Of 250,000 to 350,000 clones in the sample, 80% to 90% were seen once. The CDR3 runs 14 residues. V lost 1 base to trimming and J lost 3 bases, with 10 bases between them. The germline gives CDR1 SGHTA, CDR2 FQGNSA. The chain links TRBV7-2 to TRBJ2-7; D might be TRBD1 (6 bases). The receptor comes from a young woman who had recovered from COVID-19. Sequences were obtained from PBMCs or T cells enriched from blood (not recorded which). CDR3 DNA: TGTGCCAGCAGCTTAGACAGGGACGGCTACGAGCAGTACTTC. The encoded protein is CASSLDRDGYEQYF.